The clone carrying this TCR beta chain was seen once. The antigen is not known. A CD45RA+ naive subset and a CD45RA-negative memory subset were split from CD4+ cells. This sample stems from a study of shared clonotypes between healthy human individuals. Study-wide results and limits: Clonotypes that were shared across a handful of donors made up around 5% of naive CD4 clonotypes.

With 5 bases clipped from V and 0 bases from J, the junction kept 13 bases outside the gene matches. The CDR3 loop spans 18 amino acids. Germline V gives CDR1 MDHEN, CDR2 SYDVKM. The table came from immunoSEQ multiplex PCR; TCRdb's copy has only in-frame clones and leaves some out. This table has a few million clones, 85% to 95% appearing once. The TCR originated in a man between 18 and 29 years old in good health. Some clones in this sample may be carry-over from other donors' samples. V gene TRBV28 combines with J gene TRBJ2-7; 10 nucleotides agree with TRBD2. Source material: naive CD4+ T cells from PBMCs. Subset denoted: CD45RA+ positively selected. Here the CDR3 reads CASSTWLAGVNGSYEQYF. The CDR3 nucleotides read TGTGCCAGCAGTACCTGGCTAGCGGGAGTGAATGGCTCCTACGAGCAGTACTTC.